Presented here are 14 T cell receptor beta chains from one specimen sequenced in a study of vaccination and CD4 T cells after COVID-19. For these receptors, no antigen is known. Treatment indicated: approximately 9-day PBMC culture with coronavirus spike peptide pools or control peptides (ViraFEST assay). Scientists ran DNA taken from cultured CD4+ T cells through the Oncomine TCR Beta short-read assay for sequencing. Using its own MiXCR run on the PCR reads, TCRdb lists one record per CDR3 protein. The table has 20,000 to 30,000 distinct CDR3 sequences, roughly 44% seen once. Source material: CD4+ T cells from blood, cultured in vitro. The receptors stem from a human donor who had recovered from COVID-19.

The chain couples TRBV7-3 to TRBJ1-1; the match to TRBD1 covers 9 bases. This CDR3 has 13 amino acids. Trimming at V came to 5 bases and at J to 6 bases, leaving 4 bases not matched to a gene. Germline V gene sequence: CDR1 SGHTA, CDR2 FQGTGA. CDR3 loop: CASSVQGASEAFF. The CDR3 nucleotides are TGTGCCAGCAGCGTACAGGGGGCCTCTGAAGCTTTCTTT.

The chain links TRBV7-9 to TRBJ1-2, with D unresolved. The CDR3 extends over 16 amino acids. The germline V gene encodes CDR1 SEHNR and CDR2 FQNEAQ (reference sequence). Deletions cut 1 base from V and 2 bases from J, with 14 bases between. The CDR3 here is CASSLGTGGSNYGYTF. CDR3 bases: TGTGCCAGCAGCTTAGGGACTGGAGGATCAAACTATGGCTACACCTTC.

This clonotype has just a few counts. This chain uses TRBV19 with TRBJ1-1, with D possibly matching TRBD1 (5 bases). The CDR3 consists of 15 residues. Germline lookup yields CDR1 LNHDA and CDR2 SQIVND (reference sequence). The V and J ends lost 1 base and 4 bases respectively, with 13 bases between them. The CDR3 DNA sequence: TGTGCCAGTAGTATAGCGGGGCTAAGAGGCACTGAAGCTTTCTTT. Amino acids: CASSIAGLRGTEAFF. Using reference TRBV19 and TRBJ1-1 for the parts outside the CDR3, the full variable domain is DGGITQSPKYLFRKEGQNVTLSCEQNLNHDAMYWYRQDPGQGLRLIYYSQIVNDFQKGDIAEGYSVSREKKESFPLTVTSAQKNPTAFYLCASSIAGLRGTEAFFGQGTRLTVV.

This clonotype was detected a few times. This rearrangement joins TRBV2 to TRBJ1-2; the D is unclear. CDR3 length equals 13 residues. The V gene lost 1 base and the J gene lost 1 base, with 4 bases spanning the gap. Germline CDR1 and CDR2: SNHLY and FYNNEI. Here the CDR3 reads CASSEGINYGYTF. In nucleotides, the CDR3 is TGTGCCAGCAGTGAAGGGATTAACTATGGCTACACCTTC.

V usage is TRBV4-2 and J usage is TRBJ2-7; the D gene is possibly TRBD1 (5 bases). The germline gives CDR1 LGHNA, CDR2 YNFKEQ. Trimming removed 0 bases at V and 2 bases at J, with 11 bases between. This CDR3 comprises 15 residues. CDR3 DNA sequence: TGTGCCAGCAGCCAAGACTGGACATACACCTACGAGCAGTACTTC. Encoded protein: CASSQDWTYTYEQYF.

This rearrangement joins TRBV7-9 to TRBJ1-2; 8 bases are shared with TRBD1. Germline V CDR1 and CDR2: SEHNR, FQNEAQ (reference sequence). V gave up 5 bases and J gave up 8 bases; unmatched junction bases: 7. There are 13 residues in the CDR3. The CDR3 loop reads CASSTRTGYGYTF. CDR3 in DNA: TGTGCCAGCAGCACCCGGACAGGGTACGGCTACACCTTC.

The chain couples TRBV28 to TRBJ2-5, with no clear D. The V and J ends lost 7 bases and 6 bases respectively, with 15 bases between them. Germline assignment: CDR1 MDHEN and CDR2 SYDVKM. The CDR3 spans 13 residues. CDR3 region: CASTLRGSQTQYF. Here the CDR3 DNA reads TGTGCCAGCACCTTAAGAGGCAGCCAGACCCAGTACTTC.

The chain recombines TRBV7-6 with TRBJ2-5; 9 nucleotides line up with TRBD2. The CDR3 is 17 residues long. The germline V gene encodes CDR1 SGHVS and CDR2 FNYEAQ. V lost 0 bases to trimming and J lost 1 base; unmatched junction nucleotides: 6. The CDR3 spells CASSLAPGLALQETQYF. In nucleotides, the CDR3 is TGTGCCAGCAGCTTAGCGCCGGGACTAGCTCTCCAAGAGACCCAGTACTTC. The full variable domain, with the rest looked up from reference TRBV7-6 and TRBJ2-5, is GAGVSQSPRYKVTKRGQDVALRCDPISGHVSLYWYRQALGQGPEFLTYFNYEAQQDKSGLPNDRFSAERPEGSISTLTIQRTEQRDSAMYRCASSLAPGLALQETQYFGPGTRLLVL.

The rearrangement uses TRBV6-1 and TRBJ2-2; D perhaps matches TRBD1 (6 bases). The germline V and J ends were trimmed by 5 bases and 1 base, with 20 bases remaining between them. The germline gives CDR1 MNHNS, CDR2 SASEGT. The CDR3 spans 18 residues. The CDR3 DNA is TGTGCCAGCAGTCTCCAGGGCTTTCGACAGGTGAACACCGGGGAGCTGTTTTTT. This sequence encodes CASSLQGFRQVNTGELFF.

This clonotype was found a few times. This chain uses TRBV6-5 with TRBJ1-6; D uncertain. The CDR3 is 12 residues long. V was cut by 2 bases and J by 7 bases, with 3 bases left in between. Germline CDR1 and CDR2: MNHEY and SVGAGI. DNA for the CDR3: TGTGCCAGCAGTTACGTGAATTCACCCCTCCACTTT. It is translated as CASSYVNSPLHF.

The rearrangement joins TRBV19 to TRBJ2-1; 9 bases agree with TRBD2. Germline V gives CDR1 LNHDA, CDR2 SQIVND (reference sequence). V shed 5 bases, J shed 0 bases, and the junction held 2 bases outside the gene matches. The CDR3 is 15 amino acids. The CDR3 DNA is TGTGCCAGTAGTCGGCGGGAGGGCTCCTACAATGAGCAGTTCTTC. Protein product: CASSRREGSYNEQFF.

Here the CDR3 DNA reads TGTGCCAGCTGGGGACAGTTATATGGCTACACCTTC. Its protein product is CASWGQLYGYTF. The genes are TRBV12-3 or TRBV12-4 and TRBJ1-2, with TRBD1 identical over 7 bases. The CDR3 covers 12 residues. V dropped 8 bases and J dropped 5; count of bases not matched to a gene: 5.

In this sample, this clonotype turned up a few times. The chain combines TRBV11-3 with TRBJ1-1; possibly TRBD1 for D (5 bases). There are 15 residues in the CDR3. The germline CDR1 and CDR2 sequences are SGHNT and YENEEA. V was trimmed by 5 bases and J by 2 bases, leaving 15 bases between them. The CDR3 coding sequence is TGTGCCAGCAGCCCAACGGGGCAGACTAACACTGAAGCTTTCTTT. The encoded protein is CASSPTGQTNTEAFF.

The V and J genes are TRBV20-1 and TRBJ1-1; 11 bases are a match to TRBD1. Per germline, CDR1 DFQATT and CDR2 SNEGSKA (reference sequence). This CDR3 spans 17 amino acids. Unmatched junction bases numbered 12, after V lost 3 bases and J lost 3 bases. The CDR3 nucleotides read TGCAGTGCTAGGGACAGGGGGCGCGGAGGATGGGACACTGAAGCTTTCTTT. Residues: CSARDRGRGGWDTEAFF.